The 26 T cell receptor beta chains presented below share a single source sample, sequenced in a study of CD8+ T cells in alopecia areata. After isolation, RNA underwent reverse transcription to generate cDNA as the sequencing template. Sequenced by immunoSEQ multiplex PCR; TCRdb stores in-frame clones only, minus some. This sample has 55,000 to 75,000 clones, with about half found just once. Sequencing used CD8+ T cells sorted from blood, obtained at week 0. The receptors were gathered from a human donor with alopecia areata.

The chain employs TRBV9 and TRBJ2-7; TRBD2 might be the D (6 bases). V was trimmed by 3 bases and J by 7 bases, leaving 14 bases between them. The length of the CDR3 is 13 residues. CDR1 SGDLS and CDR2 YYNGEE come from the germline V gene. CDR3 in amino acids: CASSDSGLSEQYF. The CDR3 DNA reads as TGTGCCAGCAGCGATAGCGGCCTTTCTGAGCAGTACTTC.

The chain combines TRBV30 with TRBJ1-2; D call uncertain. V was trimmed by 0 bases and J by 3 bases, leaving 8 bases between them. CDR3 length equals 13 residues. Per the germline V gene, CDR1 is GTSNPN and CDR2 is SVGIG (reference sequence). The CDR3: CAWSVPRHYGYTF. The CDR3 DNA reads as TGTGCCTGGAGTGTACCTAGGCACTATGGCTACACCTTC.

This clone was seen more than once but under ten times. J is TRBJ2-1 and V is TRBV6-4; D is possibly TRBD2 (7 bases). V was clipped by 6 bases and J by 7 bases, with 19 bases between them. There are 15 residues in the CDR3. Germline CDR1 reads MRHNA; CDR2 reads SNTAGT. Written as DNA, the CDR3 is TGTGCCAGCAGCGCGTGGGGGGGCGGCGGGAATGAGCAGTTCTTC. Its protein product is CASSAWGGGGNEQFF.

The rearrangement links TRBV5-1 to TRBJ2-5; tentatively, D is TRBD1 or TRBD2 (5 bases each). This CDR3 is built from 15 residues. V was clipped by 4 bases and J by 0 bases, with 13 bases between them. Germline V gene lookup returns CDR1 SGHRS and CDR2 YFSETQ. Here the CDR3 DNA reads TGCGCCAGCAGCCCGGGACCAGGTGACCAAGAGACCCAGTACTTC. It translates to CASSPGPGDQETQYF.

The rearrangement links TRBV27 to TRBJ2-7; 7 bases are a match to TRBD1. The CDR3 loop spans 16 amino acids. With 3 bases clipped from V and 4 bases from J, the junction kept 12 bases outside the gene matches. The germline CDR1 and CDR2 sequences are MNHEY and SMNVEV (reference sequence). Here the CDR3 reads CASSFRGQRFMYEQYF. The DNA for the CDR3 is TGTGCCAGCAGTTTCCGGGGACAGCGGTTTATGTACGAGCAGTACTTC.

J is TRBJ2-7 and V is TRBV5-4; D not resolved. This CDR3 is built from 15 residues. Trimming stripped 0 bases from V and 6 bases from J, with 16 bases between. Germline CDR1 and CDR2: SGHNT and YYREEE (reference sequence). CDR3 in amino acids: CASSLVGIPVSEQYF. The CDR3 DNA sequence: TGTGCCAGCAGCTTGGTTGGCATCCCGGTGTCCGAGCAGTACTTC.

This clone occurred a few times. V is TRBV9 and J is TRBJ2-3; D remains ambiguous. Germline loops: CDR1 SGDLS, CDR2 YYNGEE. This CDR3 contains 14 residues. The V end was cut by 0 bases, the J end by 5 bases, with 10 bases between. This CDR3 reads CASSVESRQDTQYF. In nucleotides, the CDR3 is TGTGCCAGCAGCGTAGAGAGCAGGCAAGATACGCAGTATTTT.

J is TRBJ2-5 and V is TRBV9; D is perhaps TRBD1 or TRBD2 (6 bases each). This CDR3 region has 14 residues. V was shortened by 7 bases and J by 5 bases, with 18 bases between the two germline ends. Germline V gene sequence: CDR1 SGDLS, CDR2 YYNGEE. The CDR3 region is CASGGRGLRETQYF. The DNA for the CDR3 is TGTGCCAGCGGAGGCAGGGGACTTCGGGAGACCCAGTACTTC.

The chain has TRBV13 and TRBJ2-1, with D possibly called TRBD1 or TRBD2 (5 bases each). V lost 4 bases, J lost 8 bases, and 12 bases lay in between. The CDR3 has 13 amino acids. In germline, CDR1 is PRHDT, CDR2 FYEKMQ (reference sequence). Here the CDR3 reads CASSSGLSDEQFF. As DNA, the CDR3 is TGTGCCAGCAGCTCGGGGCTCTCTGATGAGCAGTTCTTC.

This chain uses TRBV30 with TRBJ2-5, with unresolved D. Germline V gene data show CDR1 as GTSNPN and CDR2 as SVGIG (reference sequence). The CDR3 is 14 residues long. V was cut by 1 base and J by 5 bases, with 14 bases left in between. The CDR3: CAWSGATIPETQYF. In DNA form, the CDR3 reads TGTGCCTGGAGTGGGGCAACAATTCCGGAGACCCAGTACTTC.

This clone was seen just once. The chain recombines TRBV18 with TRBJ2-5, with a tentative D call TRBD2 (6 bases). Deletions cut 0 bases from V and 5 bases from J, with 28 bases between. This CDR3 has 20 residues. Germline V gives CDR1 KGHSH, CDR2 LQKENI. This CDR3 is CASSPPWRPTPRESMETQYF. CDR3 nucleotides: TGTGCCAGCTCACCACCTTGGCGGCCCACCCCCCGGGAGTCCATGGAGACCCAGTACTTC.

J is TRBJ1-2 and V is TRBV25-1; tentatively, D is TRBD1 (5 bases). The CDR3 contains 14 residues. V was trimmed by 2 bases and J by 5 bases, leaving 12 bases between them. Germline V gene data show CDR1 as MGHDK and CDR2 as SYGVNS. The CDR3 protein is CASSEGAGAYGYTF. The CDR3 DNA reads TGTGCCAGCAGTGAAGGGGCAGGCGCTTATGGCTACACCTTC.

This clone was observed a handful of times. The CDR3 coding sequence is TGTGCCAGCGGCGACTACGAGCAGTACTTC. Its protein is CASGDYEQYF. The chain recombines TRBV7-9 with TRBJ2-7; D gene uncertain. The length of the CDR3 is 10 residues. In germline, CDR1 is SEHNR, CDR2 FQNEAQ (reference sequence). V lost 8 bases and J lost 3, with 5 bases in between.

This sequence joins TRBV4-1 and TRBJ2-7, with D perhaps matching TRBD1 (6 bases). The CDR3 spans 18 residues. The V end was cut by 1 base, the J end by 2 bases, with 21 bases between. CDR1 and CDR2 (germline): MGHRA, YSYEKL. The DNA for the CDR3 is TGCGCCAGCAGCCAAGTGTGGGACACCGAACTGCCGCCCTACGAGCAGTACTTC. Encoded protein: CASSQVWDTELPPYEQYF.

The chain has TRBV4-3 and TRBJ2-1; 7 bases agree with TRBD1. Trimming at V came to 2 bases and at J to 0 bases, leaving 4 bases not matched to a gene. Germline lookup yields CDR1 LGHNA and CDR2 YSLEER. This CDR3 has 16 amino acids. The CDR3 DNA sequence: TGCGCCAGCAGCCAAAACAGGGACAGCTCCTACAATGAGCAGTTCTTC. Translation: CASSQNRDSSYNEQFF.

The CDR3, as DNA: TGCAGCGCATTGGACGGGAATCAGCCCCAGCATTTT. Amino acid sequence: CSALDGNQPQHF. The chain couples TRBV29-1 to TRBJ1-5; D unresolved. CDR1 and CDR2 (germline): SQVTM, ANQGSEA. The V end lost 7 bases, the J end lost 4 bases, and 11 bases lay between the germline ends. The CDR3 extends over 12 amino acids.

V gene TRBV6-5 combines with J gene TRBJ2-1; D is tentatively TRBD1 or TRBD2 (5 bases each). Trimming shortened V by 0 bases and J by 10 bases, and 13 bases separated the two germline ends. CDR1 MNHEY and CDR2 SVGAGI come from the germline V gene. The CDR3 totals 14 residues. In DNA form, the CDR3 reads TGTGCCAGCAGTTACTCGCTAGGAGGACAAGAGCAGTTCTTC. Translation: CASSYSLGGQEQFF.

The V gene is TRBV7-8, the J gene TRBJ1-3, with 11 positions matching TRBD1. This CDR3 contains 17 residues. In germline, CDR1 is SGHVS, CDR2 FQNEAQ. The J segment lost 3 bases and the V segment lost 2 bases, leaving 6 bases of the junction unmatched. The CDR3 region is CASSLRTGGAFGNTIYF. CDR3 in DNA: TGTGCCAGCAGCTTACGGACAGGGGGCGCGTTTGGAAACACCATATATTTT.

Turning to this clone: The identical CDR3 is also encoded by other nucleotide sequences in the sample. The chain carries TRBV6-6 and TRBJ2-7; 7 bases are shared with TRBD1. The CDR3 has 13 residues. Germline assignment: CDR1 MNHNY and CDR2 SVGAGI (reference sequence). Trimming cost V 3 bases and J 3 bases; bases outside gene matches: 2. The CDR3 bases are TGTGCCAGCAGTTATCGGGACAGCTACGAGCAGTACTTC. Protein: CASSYRDSYEQYF.

This clone was detected a few times. The rearrangement joins TRBV18 to TRBJ2-1; perhaps TRBD2 as D (6 bases). The CDR3 runs to 14 residues. Deletions cut 3 bases from V and 6 bases from J, with 12 bases between. The germline CDR1 and CDR2 sequences are KGHSH and LQKENI. CDR3 bases: TGTGCCAGCTCACCGACGGGGGTAGCCAATGAGCAGTTCTTC. Amino acids: CASSPTGVANEQFF. Full variable domain (outside the CDR3, taken from reference TRBV18 and TRBJ2-1): NAGVMQNPRHLVRRRGQEARLRCSPMKGHSHVYWYRQLPEEGLKFMVYLQKENIIDESGMPKERFSAEFPKEGPSILRIQQVVRGDSAAYFCASSPTGVANEQFFGPGTRLTVL.

The gene calls are TRBV2 and TRBJ2-1; D is unclear. This CDR3 contains 12 residues. V gave up 6 bases and J gave up 0 bases, with 3 bases separating them. CDR1 is SNHLY and CDR2 is FYNNEI in the germline V gene. CDR3 nucleotide sequence: TGTGCCAGCAGGGGCTCCTACAATGAGCAGTTCTTC. Amino acid sequence: CASRGSYNEQFF.

The sample holds a few counts of this clone. This chain joins TRBV7-9 and TRBJ2-3; tentative D call: TRBD2 (6 bases). There are 18 residues in the CDR3. V lost 3 bases, J lost 0 bases, and 19 bases lay in between. Germline V CDR1 and CDR2: SEHNR, FQNEAQ (reference sequence). The CDR3 bases are TGTGCCAGCAGCTTCCCAGCCATAGCGGCGACTAGCACAGATACGCAGTATTTT. Amino acid sequence: CASSFPAIAATSTDTQYF. The full variable domain, rest sourced from reference TRBV7-9 and TRBJ2-3, is DTGVSQNPRHKITKRGQNVTFRCDPISEHNRLYWYRQTLGQGPEFLTYFQNEAQLEKSRLLSDRFSAERPKGSFSTLEIQRTEQGDSAMYLCASSFPAIAATSTDTQYFGPGTRLTVL.

The chain joins TRBV5-1 to TRBJ2-2; 10 bases are shared with TRBD2. Germline V lookup: CDR1 SGHRS, CDR2 YFSETQ. This CDR3 has 15 amino acids. V shed 4 bases, J shed 2 bases, and the junction held 2 bases outside the gene matches. The CDR3 sequence is CASSPSGGNTGELFF. CDR3 DNA sequence: TGCGCCAGCAGCCCTAGCGGGGGCAACACCGGGGAGCTGTTTTTT.

This chain links TRBV5-6 with TRBJ2-7; D not resolved. The length of the CDR3 is 12 residues. V was trimmed by 3 bases and J by 7 bases, leaving 11 bases between them. Germline assignment: CDR1 SGHDT and CDR2 YYEEEE. The CDR3 region is CASSSDRLEQYF. In DNA form, the CDR3 reads TGTGCCAGCAGCTCGGACCGCCTAGAGCAGTACTTC. The entire variable domain, with the rest obtained from reference TRBV5-6 and TRBJ2-7, is as follows: DAGVTQSPTHLIKTRGQQVTLRCSPKSGHDTVSWYQQALGQGPQFIFQYYEEEERQRGNFPDRFSGHQFPNYSSELNVNALLLGDSALYLCASSSDRLEQYFGPGTRLTVT.

In this sample, this clone turned up once. The rearrangement uses TRBV7-3 and TRBJ2-2, with D uncertain. CDR3 length equals 14 residues. The V and J ends lost 2 bases and 5 bases respectively, with 9 bases between them. Germline CDR1 is SGHTA and CDR2 is FQGTGA. CDR3: CASSLGPGTGELFF. The CDR3 coding sequence is TGTGCCAGCAGCTTAGGCCCAGGTACCGGGGAGCTGTTTTTT.

Comment on this clone: The same CDR3 arises from other DNA sequences in this sample as well. The rearrangement links TRBV4-1 to TRBJ1-2; no reliable D call. V gave up 0 bases and J gave up 8 bases, with 7 bases separating them. Germline assignment: CDR1 MGHRA and CDR2 YSYEKL. The CDR3 length is 12 residues. The CDR3 DNA is TGCGCCAGCAGCCAAGATGGCGGGGGCTACACCTTC. Protein: CASSQDGGGYTF.